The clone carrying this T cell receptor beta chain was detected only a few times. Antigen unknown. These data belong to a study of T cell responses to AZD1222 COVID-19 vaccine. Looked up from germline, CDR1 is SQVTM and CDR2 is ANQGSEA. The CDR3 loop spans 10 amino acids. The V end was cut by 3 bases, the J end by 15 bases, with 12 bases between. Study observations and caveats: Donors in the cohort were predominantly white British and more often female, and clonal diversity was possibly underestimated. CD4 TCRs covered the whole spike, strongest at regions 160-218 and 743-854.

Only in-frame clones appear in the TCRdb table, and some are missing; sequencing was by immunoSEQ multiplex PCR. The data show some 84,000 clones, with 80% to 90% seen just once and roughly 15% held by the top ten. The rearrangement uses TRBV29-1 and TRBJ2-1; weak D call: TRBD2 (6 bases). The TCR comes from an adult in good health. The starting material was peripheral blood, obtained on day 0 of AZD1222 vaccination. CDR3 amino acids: CSVEAGWRFF. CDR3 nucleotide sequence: TGCAGCGTTGAGGCGGGGTGGCGGTTCTTC.